These 22 T cell receptor beta chains were sequenced from one sample in a study of cytomegalovirus exposure and HLA in healthy donors. PCR primers comprised 60 Vbeta and 13 Jbeta primers. Profiling relied on immunoSEQ multiplex PCR, and the TCRdb table lists in-frame clones only, not all of them. Of around 85,000 clones listed, 80% are singletons. Sequenced material: PBMCs. The receptors were gathered from a male donor in good health and CMV-seronegative.

This clone was seen once. The V call is TRBV27, the J call TRBJ2-7, with D perhaps TRBD1 (6 bases). Trimming cost V 5 bases and J 3 bases, with 20 bases left between them. CDR3 length equals 16 residues. CDR1 MNHEY and CDR2 SMNVEV come from the germline V gene (reference sequence). As DNA, the CDR3 is TGTGCCAGCAGTACCACCAAGACAGGCTGGATCTACGAGCAGTACTTC. Translation: CASSTTKTGWIYEQYF.

There are a few counts of this clone. The chain joins TRBV9 to TRBJ1-5; a weak D match, TRBD1 (6 bases). The CDR3 runs 14 residues. V lost 2 bases to trimming and J lost 3 bases, with 9 bases between them. From germline, CDR1 is SGDLS and CDR2 YYNGEE. CDR3 loop: CASSVDSYNQPQHF. The CDR3 DNA is TGTGCCAGCAGCGTGGACAGTTACAATCAGCCCCAGCATTTT.

The rearrangement joins TRBV27 to TRBJ2-1; the match to TRBD1 covers 8 bases. Trimming took 6 bases from V and 2 from J; bases not matched to a gene: 6. Germline loops: CDR1 MNHEY, CDR2 SMNVEV (reference sequence). The CDR3 length is 15 residues. The CDR3 reads CASRRSGGPYNEQFF. The DNA of the CDR3 is TGTGCCAGCAGGAGATCAGGGGGCCCCTACAATGAGCAGTTCTTC.

This clone was counted between two and nine times. The chain combines TRBV5-1 with TRBJ2-6, with 7 bases lining up with TRBD1. This CDR3 is built from 16 residues. Germline trimming cut 4 bases from V and 4 bases from J; bases unmatched to any gene: 8. CDR1 SGHRS and CDR2 YFSETQ come from the germline V gene. CDR3 bases: TGCGCCAGCAGCGCCCGGACAGGCGCGGGGGCCAACGTCCTGACTTTC. Protein sequence: CASSARTGAGANVLTF.

The chain joins TRBV7-3 to TRBJ2-1; 7 bases are a match to TRBD2. Germline lookup yields CDR1 SGHTA and CDR2 FQGTGA. With V trimmed by 4 bases and J by 4 bases, 16 bases remained unmatched. The length of the CDR3 is 18 residues. As DNA, the CDR3 is TGTGCCAGCAGCTCGAAAACCTCTAGCGGAAGAACTTACAATGAGCAGTTCTTC. Translated: CASSSKTSSGRTYNEQFF.

The chain employs TRBV9 and TRBJ2-1; TRBD1 is a possible D gene (5 bases). This CDR3 region has 14 residues. Between the trimmed V and J ends, which lost 0 bases and 7 bases, there was a span of 11 bases. Germline V gene data show CDR1 as SGDLS and CDR2 as YYNGEE. The chain's CDR3 is CASSVGGRRNEQFF. The CDR3 nucleotides are TGTGCCAGCAGCGTAGGGGGCAGGAGAAATGAGCAGTTCTTC.

The V and J genes are TRBV10-3 and TRBJ2-7; TRBD2 matches 11 bases. Germline assignment: CDR1 ENHRY and CDR2 SYGVKD. The CDR3 totals 15 residues. V shed 6 bases and J 6 bases; nucleotides not matched to a gene: 10. The CDR3 DNA follows: TGTGCCATCAGCCCCCTAGCGGGGGGCCTCACCGAGCAGTACTTC. Its protein product is CAISPLAGGLTEQYF.

This clone occurred a few times. The chain is built from TRBV9 and TRBJ1-1; 10 bases are a match to TRBD1. The CDR3 contains 15 residues. Germline CDR1 SGDLS, CDR2 YYNGEE. V was pared by 2 bases and J by 7 bases, with 8 bases of the junction left unmatched. The CDR3 region is CASSVSGTGASEAFF. The CDR3, as DNA: TGTGCCAGCAGCGTCTCCGGGACAGGGGCCAGTGAAGCTTTCTTT. Looking up the rest from reference TRBV9 and TRBJ1-1 gives the full variable domain: DSGVTQTPKHLITATGQRVTLRCSPRSGDLSVYWYQQSLDQGLQFLIQYYNGEERAKGNILERFSAQQFPDLHSELNLSSLELGDSALYFCASSVSGTGASEAFFGQGTRLTVV.

This clone was seen only a few times. This same CDR3 is encoded by further DNA sequences in the sample. The CDR3 nucleotides are TGTGCCAGCAGCTTGGACAGGGGCCCCTACGAGCAGTACTTC. Its translation: CASSLDRGPYEQYF. The rearrangement links TRBV5-4 to TRBJ2-7; 7 bases are shared with TRBD1. V dropped 0 bases and J dropped 2; count of bases not matched to a gene: 2. This CDR3 contains 14 residues. CDR1 is SGHNT and CDR2 is YYREEE in the germline V gene (reference sequence).

This chain connects TRBV10-1 to TRBJ2-3, with D perhaps TRBD2 (5 bases). The V end was cut by 0 bases, the J end by 8 bases, with 18 bases between. CDR1 and CDR2 from the germline V gene are WNHNN and SYGVQD (reference sequence). The CDR3 covers 16 residues. CDR3 sequence reads: CASSESRGFLYGTQYF. The CDR3 nucleotides read TGCGCCAGCAGTGAGTCTCGGGGTTTTCTCTACGGTACGCAGTATTTT.

Turning to this clone: One junction end disagrees with the germline gene, perhaps due to a read error. The chain combines TRBV6-1 with TRBJ1-5, with D possibly matching TRBD1 (5 bases). Germline V gene data show CDR1 as MNHNS and CDR2 as SASEGT. The length of the CDR3 is 12 residues. For the CDR3, the DNA is TGTGCCAGCAGTGAGGGGGGTCAGCCCCAGAATTTT. It yields the protein CASSEGGQPQNF.

This clone occurred a few times. V usage is TRBV30 and J usage is TRBJ2-1, with 8 bases lining up with TRBD2. Germline V lookup: CDR1 GTSNPN, CDR2 SVGIG (reference sequence). CDR3 size: 15 residues. Unmatched junction bases numbered 6, after V lost 0 bases and J lost 5 bases. The CDR3 DNA reads as TGTGCCTGGAGTGTATCTAGCGGGCCTCACAATGAGCAGTTCTTC. Its protein is CAWSVSSGPHNEQFF.

The chain has TRBV14 and TRBJ1-2, with D maybe TRBD1 (5 bases). Trimming left V 2 bases short and J 5 bases short, with 9 bases between. The CDR3 has 13 residues. Germline V gene lookup returns CDR1 SGHDN and CDR2 FVKESK. CDR3 in DNA: TGTGCCAGCAGCCAAACGGGGGGGTATGGCTACACCTTC. The encoded protein is CASSQTGGYGYTF.

This chain connects TRBV5-8 to TRBJ2-5; 11 bases fit TRBD1. Trimming took 4 bases from V and 3 from J; bases not matched to a gene: 5. The CDR3 consists of 15 residues. Germline V gene lookup returns CDR1 SGHTS and CDR2 YDEGEE. CDR3 protein: CASSVGQGAEETQYF. The DNA for the CDR3 is TGTGCCAGCAGCGTTGGACAGGGGGCTGAAGAGACCCAGTACTTC.

The rearrangement joins TRBV19 to TRBJ1-2; D not certain. Germline assignment: CDR1 LNHDA and CDR2 SQIVND (reference sequence). V dropped 3 bases and J dropped 3 bases, with 5 bases sitting between them. The CDR3 contains 12 residues. This chain's CDR3 is CASSMVDYGYTF. For the CDR3, the DNA is TGTGCCAGTAGTATGGTAGACTATGGCTACACCTTC. The entire variable domain, with the rest obtained from reference TRBV19 and TRBJ1-2, is as follows: DGGITQSPKYLFRKEGQNVTLSCEQNLNHDAMYWYRQDPGQGLRLIYYSQIVNDFQKGDIAEGYSVSREKKESFPLTVTSAQKNPTAFYLCASSMVDYGYTFGSGTRLTVV.

This sequence joins TRBV27 and TRBJ2-3, with TRBD1 matching 8 bases. V lost 7 bases, J lost 7 bases, and 13 bases stayed unmatched. Germline assignment: CDR1 MNHEY and CDR2 SMNVEV (reference sequence). The CDR3 length is 15 residues. The CDR3 DNA reads as TGTGCCAGCACCAAACCGGGACAGGAGTTTCATACGCAGTATTTT. The encoded protein is CASTKPGQEFHTQYF.

The chain has TRBV5-6 and TRBJ2-5; 7 nucleotides line up with TRBD1. The DNA end lines up better with TRBJ2-7; the J call may be wrong. Germline V lookup: CDR1 SGHDT, CDR2 YYEEEE. The CDR3 is 14 amino acids. CDR3 DNA sequence: TGTGCCAGCAGCTGGACGGGACAGAGCTACGAGCAGTACTTC. Translated, it gives CASSWTGQSYEQYF.

This chain joins TRBV7-2 and TRBJ2-3; 7 bases map to TRBD2. V lost 6 bases to trimming and J lost 0 bases; unmatched junction nucleotides: 6. Germline V CDR1 and CDR2: SGHTA, FQGNSA. CDR3 length: 15 residues. This chain's CDR3 is CASSPSGVSTDTQYF. In nucleotides, the CDR3 is TGTGCCAGCAGTCCAAGCGGGGTAAGCACAGATACGCAGTATTTT.

This chain links TRBV7-9 with TRBJ1-1; D is unresolved. This CDR3 comprises 14 residues. From germline, CDR1 is SEHNR and CDR2 FQNEAQ (reference sequence). V shed 3 bases and J shed 0 bases, with 8 bases lying between them. CDR3 sequence: CASSFGFMNTEAFF. The CDR3 region has the DNA TGTGCCAGCAGCTTCGGTTTCATGAACACTGAAGCTTTCTTT.

This sequence joins TRBV5-1 and TRBJ2-1, with TRBD2 as a possible D gene (5 bases). The germline CDR1 and CDR2 sequences are SGHRS and YFSETQ. The CDR3 spans 15 residues. Trimming took 1 base from V and 7 from J, leaving 15 bases between them. The CDR3 region has the DNA TGCGCCAGCAGCTTGAATGGAGTAGCGTGGAATGAGCAGTTCTTC. Its translation: CASSLNGVAWNEQFF.

This chain joins TRBV9 and TRBJ2-1, with TRBD2 identical over 7 bases. V shed 0 bases and J 5 bases; nucleotides not matched to a gene: 5. This CDR3 region has 15 residues. Germline CDR1 is SGDLS and CDR2 is YYNGEE. CDR3 DNA: TGTGCCAGCAGCGTAGTCGGGGGGAGAGACAATGAGCAGTTCTTC. As protein: CASSVVGGRDNEQFF.

The CDR3 is CASSLDSGGNYGYTF. As DNA, the CDR3 is TGCGCCAGCAGCTTGGATTCAGGGGGGAACTATGGCTACACCTTC. The chain links TRBV5-1 to TRBJ1-2; 7 bases match TRBD1. This CDR3 has 15 amino acids. Germline assignment: CDR1 SGHRS and CDR2 YFSETQ. The J segment lost 2 bases and the V segment lost 0 bases, leaving 4 bases of the junction unmatched.